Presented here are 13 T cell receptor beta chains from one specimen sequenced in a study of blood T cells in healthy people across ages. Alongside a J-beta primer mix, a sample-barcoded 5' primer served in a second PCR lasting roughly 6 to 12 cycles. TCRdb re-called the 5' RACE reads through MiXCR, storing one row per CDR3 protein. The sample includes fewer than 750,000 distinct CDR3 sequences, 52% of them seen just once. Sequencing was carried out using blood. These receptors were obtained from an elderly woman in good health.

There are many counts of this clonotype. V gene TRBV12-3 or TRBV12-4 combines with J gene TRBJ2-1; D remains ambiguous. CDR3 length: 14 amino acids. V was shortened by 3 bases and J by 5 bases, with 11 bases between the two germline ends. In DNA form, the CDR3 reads TGTGCCAGCAGTTTTTCACAGATCAACAATGAGCAGTTCTTC. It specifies CASSFSQINNEQFF.

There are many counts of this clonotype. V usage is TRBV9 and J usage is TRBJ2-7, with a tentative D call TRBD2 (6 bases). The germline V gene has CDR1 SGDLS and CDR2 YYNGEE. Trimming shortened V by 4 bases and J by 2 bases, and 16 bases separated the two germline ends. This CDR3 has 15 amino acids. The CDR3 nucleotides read TGTGCCAGCAGCCCTACTTTGGGGACTGCCTACGAGCAGTACTTC. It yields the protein CASSPTLGTAYEQYF.

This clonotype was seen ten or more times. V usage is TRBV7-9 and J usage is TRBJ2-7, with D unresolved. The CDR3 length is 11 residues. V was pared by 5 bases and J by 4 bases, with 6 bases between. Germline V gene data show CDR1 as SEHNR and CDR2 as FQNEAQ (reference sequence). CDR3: CASSPVYEQYF. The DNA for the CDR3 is TGTGCCAGCAGCCCCGTATACGAGCAGTACTTC.

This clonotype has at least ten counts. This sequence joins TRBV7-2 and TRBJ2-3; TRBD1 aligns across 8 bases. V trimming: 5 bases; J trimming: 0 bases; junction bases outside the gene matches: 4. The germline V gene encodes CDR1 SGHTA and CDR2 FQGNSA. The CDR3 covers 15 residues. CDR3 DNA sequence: TGTGCCAGCAGCCGACGGACAGGGAGCACAGATACGCAGTATTTT. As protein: CASSRRTGSTDTQYF.

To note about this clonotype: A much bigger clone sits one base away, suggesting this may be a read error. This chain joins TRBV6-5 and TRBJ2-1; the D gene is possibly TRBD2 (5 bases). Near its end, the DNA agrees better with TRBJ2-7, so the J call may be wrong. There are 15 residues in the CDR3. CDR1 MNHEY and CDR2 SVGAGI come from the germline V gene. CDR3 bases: TGTGCCAGCAGTTGGACTTCAAGCTCCTACAATGAGCAGTACTTC. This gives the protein CASSWTSSSYNEQYF.

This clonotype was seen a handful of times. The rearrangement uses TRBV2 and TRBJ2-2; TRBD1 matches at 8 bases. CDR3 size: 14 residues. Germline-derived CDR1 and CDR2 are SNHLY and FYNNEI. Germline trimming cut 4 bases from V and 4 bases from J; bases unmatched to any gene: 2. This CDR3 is CASSVQGGTGELFF. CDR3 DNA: TGTGCCAGCAGTGTACAGGGGGGCACCGGGGAGCTGTTTTTT.

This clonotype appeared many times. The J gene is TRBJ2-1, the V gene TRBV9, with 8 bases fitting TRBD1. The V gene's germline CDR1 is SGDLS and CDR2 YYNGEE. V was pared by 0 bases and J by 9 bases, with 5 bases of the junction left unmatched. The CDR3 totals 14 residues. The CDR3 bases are TGTGCCAGCAGCGTAGGAGGACAGGGTCTTGAGCAGTTCTTC. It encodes CASSVGGQGLEQFF.

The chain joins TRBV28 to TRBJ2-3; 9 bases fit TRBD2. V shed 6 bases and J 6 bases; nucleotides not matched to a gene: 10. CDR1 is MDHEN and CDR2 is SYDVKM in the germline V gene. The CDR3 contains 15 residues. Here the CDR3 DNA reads TGTGCCAGCAGCCCCGCGGGGGGGCCAGAGGATACGCAGTATTTT. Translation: CASSPAGGPEDTQYF.

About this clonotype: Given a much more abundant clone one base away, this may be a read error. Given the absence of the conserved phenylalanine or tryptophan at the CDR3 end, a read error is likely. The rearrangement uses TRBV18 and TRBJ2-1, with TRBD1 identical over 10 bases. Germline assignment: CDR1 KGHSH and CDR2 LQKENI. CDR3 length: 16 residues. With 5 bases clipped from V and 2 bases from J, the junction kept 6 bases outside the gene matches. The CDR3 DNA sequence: TGTGCCAGCTCAATCGACAGGGGGCGTCCCTACAATGAGCAGTTCTTA. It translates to CASSIDRGRPYNEQFL.

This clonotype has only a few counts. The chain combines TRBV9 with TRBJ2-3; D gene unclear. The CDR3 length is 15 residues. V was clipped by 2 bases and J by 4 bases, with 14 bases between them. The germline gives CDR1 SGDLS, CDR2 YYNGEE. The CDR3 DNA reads TGTGCCAGCAGCGTCAACGGGCTGGCCCCAGATACGCAGTATTTT. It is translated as CASSVNGLAPDTQYF.

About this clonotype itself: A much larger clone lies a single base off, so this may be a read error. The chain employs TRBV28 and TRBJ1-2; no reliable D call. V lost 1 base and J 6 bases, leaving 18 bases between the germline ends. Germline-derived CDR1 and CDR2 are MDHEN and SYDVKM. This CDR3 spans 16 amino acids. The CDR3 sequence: CASSLLVARRNHGYTF. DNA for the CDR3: TGTGCCAGCAGTTTATTAGTAGCAAGGCGGAACCATGGCTACACCTTC.

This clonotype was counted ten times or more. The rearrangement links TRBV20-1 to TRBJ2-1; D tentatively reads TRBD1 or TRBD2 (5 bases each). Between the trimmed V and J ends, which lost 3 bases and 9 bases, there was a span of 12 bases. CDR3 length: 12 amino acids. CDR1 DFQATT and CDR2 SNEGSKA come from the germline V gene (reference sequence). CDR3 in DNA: TGCAGTGCTAGGGGGTCAGGGACTGAGCAGTTCTTC. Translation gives CSARGSGTEQFF.

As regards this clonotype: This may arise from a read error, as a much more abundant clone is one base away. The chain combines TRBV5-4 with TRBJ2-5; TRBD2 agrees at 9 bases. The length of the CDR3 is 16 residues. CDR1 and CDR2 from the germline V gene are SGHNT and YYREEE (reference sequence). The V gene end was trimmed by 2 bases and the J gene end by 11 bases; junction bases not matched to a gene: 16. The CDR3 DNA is TGTGCCAGCAGCTTAGGCGGGGGGGCCCCCTACAATGAGCAGTACTTC. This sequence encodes CASSLGGGAPYNEQYF.